Presented here are 18 T cell receptor beta chains from one specimen sequenced in a study of metastatic and nonmetastatic thyroid tumors. TCRdb re-called clones via MiXCR from the PCR reads. The profile shows roughly 16,000 clones, around 36% of them singletons. Before thyroid surgery, none of the patients had received any treatment. The sequencing sample was made of tumor tissue. The receptors here all came from a female donor with papillary thyroid cancer or a benign thyroid nodule (not recorded which). Some clones in this sample may be carry-over from other donors' samples.

At least ten counts were recorded for this clone. The chain couples TRBV5-1 to TRBJ1-6; the D gene is possibly TRBD1 (5 bases). Between the trimmed V and J ends, which lost 0 bases and 7 bases, there was a span of 20 bases. CDR3 length: 18 amino acids. Germline-derived CDR1 and CDR2 are SGHRS and YFSETQ. The CDR3, as DNA: TGCGCCAGCAGCTTGGCCCTCCAGACAGTCACCGAAAATTCACCCCTCCACTTT. This codes for CASSLALQTVTENSPLHF.

The V and J genes are TRBV11-2 and TRBJ2-6; D remains ambiguous. Trimming cost V 5 bases and J 3 bases, with 11 bases left between them. Germline V gene sequence: CDR1 SGHAT, CDR2 FQNNGV. The CDR3 consists of 15 residues. CDR3 DNA sequence: TGTGCCAGCAGCCAAGGGTGGGGTGGGGCCAACGTCCTGACTTTC. The encoded protein is CASSQGWGGANVLTF. The full variable domain, completed using reference TRBV11-2 and TRBJ2-6, is EAGVAQSPRYKIIEKRQSVAFWCNPISGHATLYWYQQILGQGPKLLIQFQNNGVVDDSQLPKDRFSAERLKGVDSTLKIQPAKLEDSAVYLCASSQGWGGANVLTFGAGSRLTVL.

This clone is medium-sized (0.01 to 0.1%) in the sample. This rearrangement joins TRBV11-2 to TRBJ2-7; 8 nucleotides match TRBD1. The CDR3 contains 14 residues. Germline V gene sequence: CDR1 SGHAT, CDR2 FQNNGV. The J segment lost 3 bases and the V segment lost 5 bases, leaving 6 bases of the junction unmatched. The CDR3 DNA reads TGTGCCAGCAGCCCATTACAGGGGGACTACGAGCAGTACTTC. As protein: CASSPLQGDYEQYF.

The chain combines TRBV11-2 with TRBJ2-2, with 10 bases fitting TRBD1. The ends lost 5 bases at V and 6 bases at J; junction bases unmatched: 3. This CDR3 contains 14 residues. The germline V gene has CDR1 SGHAT and CDR2 FQNNGV. The CDR3 nucleotides are TGTGCCAGCAGCGAGACAGGGGGCGCCGGGGAGCTGTTTTTT. Amino acids: CASSETGGAGELFF.

This clone showed up just a few times. V is TRBV30 and J is TRBJ2-2, with a tentative D call TRBD2 (6 bases). The CDR3 spans 15 residues. Germline V gene sequence: CDR1 GTSNPN, CDR2 SVGIG (reference sequence). Trimming shortened V by 3 bases and J by 5 bases, and 16 bases separated the two germline ends. CDR3 residues: CAWSPRERETGELFF. Here the CDR3 DNA reads TGTGCCTGGAGCCCCCGGGAACGGGAGACCGGGGAGCTGTTTTTT.

For the CDR3, the DNA is TGTGCCAGCAGTGAAGGAGGGCAGGGATGGCAGTACTTC. This sequence encodes CASSEGGQGWQYF. The gene calls are TRBV6-1 and TRBJ2-7, with D perhaps given as TRBD1 or TRBD2 (5 bases each). This CDR3 region has 13 residues. Trimming took 1 base from V and 9 from J, leaving 13 bases between them. Germline V gives CDR1 MNHNS, CDR2 SASEGT.

The J gene is TRBJ1-1, the V gene TRBV7-9; no clear D gene. The V gene's germline CDR1 is SEHNR and CDR2 FQNEAQ (reference sequence). Trimming stripped 1 base from V and 7 bases from J, with 7 bases between. The CDR3 loop spans 12 amino acids. The CDR3 spells CASSLGGSEAFF. CDR3 DNA sequence: TGTGCCAGCAGCTTAGGAGGAAGTGAAGCTTTCTTT. Full variable domain (outside the CDR3, taken from reference TRBV7-9 and TRBJ1-1): DTGVSQNPRHKITKRGQNVTFRCDPISEHNRLYWYRQTLGQGPEFLTYFQNEAQLEKSRLLSDRFSAERPKGSFSTLEIQRTEQGDSAMYLCASSLGGSEAFFGQGTRLTVV.

This clone was found a few times. The V call is TRBV12-3 or TRBV12-4, the J call TRBJ2-7, with 7 nucleotides matching TRBD1. Trimming cost V 3 bases and J 2 bases; bases outside gene matches: 7. The CDR3 consists of 15 residues. CDR3 amino acids: CASSFERQGPYEQYF. The CDR3, as DNA: TGTGCCAGCAGTTTTGAAAGACAGGGCCCCTACGAGCAGTACTTC.

This clone was found many times. With a much larger clone just one base away, this may be a read error. J is TRBJ1-2 and V is TRBV5-6; D not certain. The CDR3 has 14 residues. Trimming pared 4 bases from V and 7 bases from J, leaving 17 bases between. Germline CDR1 and CDR2: SGHDT and YYEEEE. The CDR3 region is CASSGEHRAFGYTF. DNA for the CDR3: TGTGCCAGCAGCGGCGAACATCGGGCCTTTGGCTACACCTTC. Combining the CDR3 with reference TRBV5-6 and TRBJ1-2 gives the whole variable domain DAGVTQSPTHLIKTRGQQVTLRCSPKSGHDTVSWYQQALGQGPQFIFQYYEEEERQRGNFPDRFSGHQFPNYSSELNVNALLLGDSALYLCASSGEHRAFGYTFGSGTRLTVV.

This clone was seen more than once but under ten times. The CDR3 loop reads CAWSPTGPEAFF. In nucleotides, the CDR3 is TGTGCCTGGAGTCCTACAGGACCTGAAGCTTTCTTT. The chain recombines TRBV30 with TRBJ1-1; D is perhaps TRBD1 (5 bases). Trimming removed 2 bases from V and 6 bases from J, with 10 bases in between. The CDR3 consists of 12 residues. CDR1 and CDR2 from the germline V gene are GTSNPN and SVGIG (reference sequence).

This clone has at least ten counts. This may stem from a read error, because a much larger clone lies one nucleotide away. The chain carries TRBV2 and TRBJ2-3; no firm D call. The DNA end is more similar to TRBJ1-5, so the J call may be wrong. Germline V gives CDR1 SNHLY, CDR2 FYNNEI. CDR3 length equals 11 residues. In DNA, the CDR3 is TGTGCCAGCCGACGGGGAGATACGCAGCATTTT. Its translation: CASRRGDTQHF.

By sample fraction, this clone is medium-sized (0.01 to 0.1%). This rearrangement joins TRBV20-1 to TRBJ2-7; perhaps D is TRBD1 or TRBD2 (6 bases each). Trimming shortened V by 6 bases and J by 7 bases, and 28 bases separated the two germline ends. The CDR3 spans 16 residues. Per the germline V gene, CDR1 is DFQATT and CDR2 is SNEGSKA (reference sequence). Written as DNA, the CDR3 is TGCAGTGCCCAATACCCCATCGGGGGCCAGGGTGGAGAGCAGTACTTC. Translating it yields CSAQYPIGGQGGEQYF.

The CDR3 region is CASSDPGQRSEAFF. The CDR3 DNA follows: TGTGCCAGCAGTGATCCGGGACAGAGGTCTGAAGCTTTCTTT. V gene TRBV6-1 combines with J gene TRBJ1-1; 7 bases line up with TRBD1. V shed 3 bases and J 6 bases; nucleotides not matched to a gene: 7. This CDR3 has 14 amino acids. The germline V gene encodes CDR1 MNHNS and CDR2 SASEGT.

The chain employs TRBV27 and TRBJ2-7; D might be TRBD2 (5 bases). Germline lookup yields CDR1 MNHEY and CDR2 SMNVEV (reference sequence). The CDR3 covers 14 residues. Trimming removed 6 bases at V and 0 bases at J, with 12 bases between. The CDR3 loop reads CASSLTTNSYEQYF. Written as DNA, the CDR3 is TGTGCCAGCAGCTTAACGACTAACTCCTACGAGCAGTACTTC.

V usage is TRBV11-2 and J usage is TRBJ1-1; D remains unclear. With 3 bases removed from V and 2 bases from J, the gap between germline ends came to 13 bases. CDR1 and CDR2 from the germline V gene are SGHAT and FQNNGV. The CDR3 runs to 15 residues. CDR3 residues: CASSLRYGRNTEAFF. CDR3 nucleotides: TGTGCCAGCAGCTTGAGATATGGGAGAAACACTGAAGCTTTCTTT.

Within the sample, this clone is medium-sized (0.01 to 0.1%). This same CDR3 is encoded by further DNA sequences in the sample. V gene TRBV20-1 combines with J gene TRBJ2-3, with D perhaps matching TRBD1 or TRBD2 (6 bases each). The CDR3 sequence is 15 residues long. CDR1 is DFQATT and CDR2 is SNEGSKA in the germline V gene (reference sequence). V lost 0 bases to trimming and J lost 4 bases, with 14 bases between them. The CDR3 region is CSARDLGGRADTQYF. DNA for the CDR3: TGCAGTGCTAGAGATCTGGGGGGCCGGGCAGATACGCAGTATTTT.

There are many counts of this clone. The genes are TRBV5-1 and TRBJ2-5; D uncertain. The germline CDR1 and CDR2 sequences are SGHRS and YFSETQ. V was trimmed by 4 bases and J by 5 bases, leaving 15 bases between them. The CDR3 contains 14 residues. The CDR3 sequence is CASSMNSQQETQYF. CDR3 DNA: TGCGCCAGCAGCATGAATAGCCAACAGGAGACCCAGTACTTC.

This chain joins TRBV7-8 and TRBJ1-1, with D possibly TRBD1 on 5 matching bases. The CDR3 length is 14 residues. Germline V gene lookup returns CDR1 SGHVS and CDR2 FQNEAQ. Trimming cost V 1 base and J 5 bases, with 11 bases left between them. CDR3 coding DNA: TGTGCCAGCAGCTTAGGGGGGAGGGTAACTGAAGCTTTCTTT. It translates to CASSLGGRVTEAFF.